Sequencing of this TCR beta chain was carried out in a study of blood T cells in healthy people across ages. Approximately 9.7 milliliters was the volume of peripheral blood drawn from each donor. A sample-barcoded 5' primer and a J-beta primer mix were used in a second PCR of about 7 to 12 cycles. TCRdb recomputed calls from the 5' RACE reads with MiXCR, one row per CDR3 protein. The sample lists hundreds of thousands of distinct CDR3 sequences, less than 25% occurring once. Worth noting for this clonotype: The antigen is not known.

Study-wide results and caveats: Correlation between TCR beta diversity and naive T cell percentage was strong.

This sample was shared with a second study, whose subject was T cells of mothers and their children. Per that study: A few healthy Caucasian mothers gave samples, and so did their six children.

Sequenced sample: blood. This clonotype originated in a boy between 10 and 17 years old in good health.

The CDR3 nucleotides read TGTGCCAGCAGCCCCCCACGGACTAGCGGAGGGGAGTTGAAGCAGTACTTC. Translation gives CASSPPRTSGGELKQYF. The chain carries TRBV13 and TRBJ2-1; 10 nucleotides line up with TRBD2. The DNA matches TRBJ2-7 better at its end, which makes the J call doubtful. Germline V gene sequence: CDR1 PRHDT, CDR2 FYEKMQ (reference sequence). The CDR3 extends over 17 amino acids.